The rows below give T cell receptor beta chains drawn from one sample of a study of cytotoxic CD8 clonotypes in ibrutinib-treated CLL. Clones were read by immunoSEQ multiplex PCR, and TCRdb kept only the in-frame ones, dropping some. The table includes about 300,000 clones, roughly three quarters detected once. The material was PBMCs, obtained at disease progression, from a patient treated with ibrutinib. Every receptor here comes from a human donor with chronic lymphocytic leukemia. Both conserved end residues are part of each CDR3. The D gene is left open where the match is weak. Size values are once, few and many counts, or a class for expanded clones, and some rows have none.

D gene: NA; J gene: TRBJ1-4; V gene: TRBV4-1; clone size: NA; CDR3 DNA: TGCGCCAGCAGCCTGGTGACTTGGGGCGAAAAACTGTTTTTT; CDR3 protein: CASSLVTWGEKLFF
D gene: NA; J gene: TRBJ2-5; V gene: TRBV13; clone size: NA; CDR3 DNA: TGTGCCAGCAGCAGAACAGACAAGGAGACCCAGTACTTC; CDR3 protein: CASSRTDKETQYF
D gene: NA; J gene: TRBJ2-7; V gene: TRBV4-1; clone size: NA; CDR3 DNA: TGCGCCAGCAGCCTAAATTTTCGCGAGCAGTACTTC; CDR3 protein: CASSLNFREQYF
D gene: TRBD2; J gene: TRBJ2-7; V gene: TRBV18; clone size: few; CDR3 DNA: TGTGCCAGCTCACCGAAGCGGGAGGATCAGCAGTACTTC; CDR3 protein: CASSPKREDQQYF
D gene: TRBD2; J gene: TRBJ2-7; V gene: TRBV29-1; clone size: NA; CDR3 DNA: TGCAGCGTTGACCTAGCGGGAGGGCCTTCCTACGAGCAGTACTTC; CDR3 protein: CSVDLAGGPSYEQYF
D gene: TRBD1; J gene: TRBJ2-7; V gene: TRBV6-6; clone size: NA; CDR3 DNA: TGTGCCAGCAGTCACAGACCGGGACAGGGGAACTACGAGCAGTACTTC; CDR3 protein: CASSHRPGQGNYEQYF
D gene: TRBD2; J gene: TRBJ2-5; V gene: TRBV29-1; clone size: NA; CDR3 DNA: TGCAGCGTTGGCCCCCCGGGGAGGGGAGAGACCCAGTACTTC; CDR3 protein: CSVGPPGRGETQYF
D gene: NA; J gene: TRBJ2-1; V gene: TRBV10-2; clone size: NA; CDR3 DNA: TGCGCCAGCAGGGGCGGTGGGGGCGTAAACAATGAGCAGTTCTTC; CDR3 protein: CASRGGGGVNNEQFF
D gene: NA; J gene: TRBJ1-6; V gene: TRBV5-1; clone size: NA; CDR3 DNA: TGCGCCAGCAGCTTACACAGTCGACTAAGCTCCTATAATTCACCCCTCCACTTT; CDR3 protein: CASSLHSRLSSYNSPLHF
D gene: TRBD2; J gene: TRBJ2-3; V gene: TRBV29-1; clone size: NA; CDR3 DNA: TGCAGCGTTGGGGGCCTAGCGGGAGGCCGCTCTAGCACAGATACGCAGTATTTT; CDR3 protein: CSVGGLAGGRSSTDTQYF
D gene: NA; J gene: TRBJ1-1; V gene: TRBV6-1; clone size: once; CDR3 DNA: TGTGCCAGCAGTGAATCCCCGCGAGGGAACACTGAAGCTTTCTTT; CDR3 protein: CASSESPRGNTEAFF
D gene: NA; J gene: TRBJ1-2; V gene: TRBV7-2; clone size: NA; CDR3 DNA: TGTGCCAGCAGCTTGTGGGGGGCCGGCTATGGCTACACCTTC; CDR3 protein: CASSLWGAGYGYTF
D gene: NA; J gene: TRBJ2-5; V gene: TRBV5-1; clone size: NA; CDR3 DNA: TGCGCCAGCAGCTCGGCAGGTCTAGAGACCCAGTACTTC; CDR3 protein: CASSSAGLETQYF
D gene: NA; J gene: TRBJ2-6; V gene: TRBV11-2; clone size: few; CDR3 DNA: TGTGCCAGCAGCTTAGAAGTCAGGGGCTCGGGCTCTGGGGCCAACGTCCTGACTTTC; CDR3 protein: CASSLEVRGSGSGANVLTF
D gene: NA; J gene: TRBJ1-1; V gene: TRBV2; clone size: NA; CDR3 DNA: TGTGCCAGCAGTGGACGTGAAGCTTTCTTT; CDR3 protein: CASSGREAFF
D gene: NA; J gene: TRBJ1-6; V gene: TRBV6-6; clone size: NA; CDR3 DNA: TGTGCCAGCAGTTACTCGGGAGCAGCAAATTCACCCCTCCACTTT; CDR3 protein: CASSYSGAANSPLHF
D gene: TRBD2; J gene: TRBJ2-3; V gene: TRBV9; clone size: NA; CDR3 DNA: TGTGCCAGCAGCGATCGACCCGGGACTAGCGGACTCATTCACGATACGCAGTATTTT; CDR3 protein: CASSDRPGTSGLIHDTQYF
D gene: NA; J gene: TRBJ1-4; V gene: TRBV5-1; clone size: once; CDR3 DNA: TGCGCCAGCCGGGACACCAAAACTAATGAAAAACTGTTTTTT; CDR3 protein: CASRDTKTNEKLFF
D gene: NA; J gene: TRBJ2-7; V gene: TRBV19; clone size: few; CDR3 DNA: TGTGCCAGTAGTTGGGGCCCCTCCTACGAGCAGTACTTC; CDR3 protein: CASSWGPSYEQYF
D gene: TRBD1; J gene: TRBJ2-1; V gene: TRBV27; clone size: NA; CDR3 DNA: TGTGCCAGCAGTTTTTATCCGAACAGGGGAAATGAGCAGTTCTTC; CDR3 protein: CASSFYPNRGNEQFF
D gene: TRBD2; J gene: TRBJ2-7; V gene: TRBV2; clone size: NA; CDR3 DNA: TGTGCCAGCAAGGTGGAGGGAGGGAAGTCTTACGAGCAGTACTTC; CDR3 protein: CASKVEGGKSYEQYF
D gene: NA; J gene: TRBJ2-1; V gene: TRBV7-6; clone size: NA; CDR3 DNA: TGTGCCAGCAGCTTTGGACAGAGCCCCCGGAATGAGCAGTTCTTC; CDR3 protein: CASSFGQSPRNEQFF
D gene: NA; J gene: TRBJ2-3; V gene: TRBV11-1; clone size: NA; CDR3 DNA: TGTGCCAGCAGCTTTTCCGGATGGGGTACAGATACGCAGTATTTT; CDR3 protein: CASSFSGWGTDTQYF
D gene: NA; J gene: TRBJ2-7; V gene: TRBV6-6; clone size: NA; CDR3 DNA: TGTGCCAGCAGCCCTTTCGGGCAGGGAAAGGGCGAGCAGTACTTC; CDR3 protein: CASSPFGQGKGEQYF
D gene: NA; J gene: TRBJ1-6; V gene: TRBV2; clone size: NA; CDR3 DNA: TGTGCCAGCAGTGAGGGGGGCCATAATTCACCCCTCCACTTT; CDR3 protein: CASSEGGHNSPLHF
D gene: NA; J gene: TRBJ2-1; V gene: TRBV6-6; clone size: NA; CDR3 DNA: TGTGCCAGCAGTTCACAGGGTGATTGGCGCAATGAGCAGTTCTTC; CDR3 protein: CASSSQGDWRNEQFF
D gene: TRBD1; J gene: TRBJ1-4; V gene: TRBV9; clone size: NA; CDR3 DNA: TGTGCCAGCAGCGTGGGGACAGGGAGGAATGAAAAACTGTTTTTT; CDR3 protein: CASSVGTGRNEKLFF
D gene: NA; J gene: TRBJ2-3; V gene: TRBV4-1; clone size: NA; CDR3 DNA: TGCGCCAGCAGCCACCTCTTTAGATTCTTGGGAGATACGCAGTATTTT; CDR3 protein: CASSHLFRFLGDTQYF
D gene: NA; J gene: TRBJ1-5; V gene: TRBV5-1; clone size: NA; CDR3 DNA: TGCGCCAGCAGCGTCGATGAGGGCTGGGGTCAGCCCCAGCATTTT; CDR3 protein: CASSVDEGWGQPQHF
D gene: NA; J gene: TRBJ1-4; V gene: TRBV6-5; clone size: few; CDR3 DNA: TGTGCCAGCAGTCGCGCGGCAACTAATGAAAAACTGTTTTTT; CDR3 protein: CASSRAATNEKLFF
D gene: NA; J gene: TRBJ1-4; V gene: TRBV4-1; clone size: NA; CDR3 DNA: TGCGCCAGCAGCCAAGATGTTCCGCGTAGGTTGTTTTTT; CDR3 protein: CASSQDVPRRLFF
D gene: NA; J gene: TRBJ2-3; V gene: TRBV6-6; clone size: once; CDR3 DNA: TGTGCCAGCAGTCAAAGCCGCACAGATACGCAGTATTTT; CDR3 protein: CASSQSRTDTQYF
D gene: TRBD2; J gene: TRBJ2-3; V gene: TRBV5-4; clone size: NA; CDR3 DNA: TGTGCCAGCGCTTATTTGGGACTAGGCCGCACAGATACGCAGTATTTT; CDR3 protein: CASAYLGLGRTDTQYF
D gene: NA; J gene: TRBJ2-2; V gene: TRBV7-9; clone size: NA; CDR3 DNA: TGTGCCCGGCAGGCAAACACCGGGGAGCTGTTTTTT; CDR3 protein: CARQANTGELFF
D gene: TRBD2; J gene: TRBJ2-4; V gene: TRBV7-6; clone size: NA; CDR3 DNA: TGTGCCAGCAGCCAGCGACTAGCGGGAGGGGCCAAAAACATTCAGTACTTC; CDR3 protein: CASSQRLAGGAKNIQYF
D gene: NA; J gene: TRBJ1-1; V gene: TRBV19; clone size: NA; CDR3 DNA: TGTGCCAGTAGTCCACAGGGTCGGAGGAACACTGAAGCTTTCTTT; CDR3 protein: CASSPQGRRNTEAFF
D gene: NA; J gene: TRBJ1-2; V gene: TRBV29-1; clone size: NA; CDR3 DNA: TGCAGCGTTGATGCGGGGACAACTAACTATGGCTACACCTTC; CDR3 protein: CSVDAGTTNYGYTF
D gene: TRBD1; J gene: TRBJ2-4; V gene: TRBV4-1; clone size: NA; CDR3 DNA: TGCGCCAGCAGCCGGGACAGGGAAGCTCTAGCCAAAAACATTCAGTACTTC; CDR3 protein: CASSRDREALAKNIQYF
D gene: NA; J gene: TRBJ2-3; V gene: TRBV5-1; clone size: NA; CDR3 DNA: TGCGCCAGCAGCTTGTGGTCGTACAGTGATCCAGATACGCAGTATTTT; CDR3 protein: CASSLWSYSDPDTQYF
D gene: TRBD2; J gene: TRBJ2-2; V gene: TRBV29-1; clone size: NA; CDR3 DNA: TGCAGCGTTGCCGGGGGGGCCGTCACCGGGGAGCTGTTTTTT; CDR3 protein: CSVAGGAVTGELFF
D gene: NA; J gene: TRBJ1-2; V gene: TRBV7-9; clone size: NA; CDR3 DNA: TGTGCCATTAGTGGGGAAGGCTACACCTTC; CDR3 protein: CAISGEGYTF
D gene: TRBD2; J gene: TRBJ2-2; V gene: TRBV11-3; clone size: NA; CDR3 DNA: TGTGCCAGCAGCTCTAGCGGGGGGGCAACCGGGGAGCTGTTTTTT; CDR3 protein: CASSSSGGATGELFF
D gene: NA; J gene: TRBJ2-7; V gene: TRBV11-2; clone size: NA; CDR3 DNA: TGTGCCAGCAGCTTAGTCGGACAGTCCTACGAGCAGTACTTC; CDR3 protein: CASSLVGQSYEQYF
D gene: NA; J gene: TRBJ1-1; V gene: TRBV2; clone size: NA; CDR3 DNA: TGTGCCAGCAGTGAATTTGGGGTCACTGAAGCTTTCTTT; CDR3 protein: CASSEFGVTEAFF
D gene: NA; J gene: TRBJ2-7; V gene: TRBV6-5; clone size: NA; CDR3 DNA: TGTGCCAGCAGTTATACTAGCAGCTACGAGCAGTACTTC; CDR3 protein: CASSYTSSYEQYF
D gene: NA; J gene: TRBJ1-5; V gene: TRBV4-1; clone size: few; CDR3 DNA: TGCGCCAGCAGCTGGGTTCGCAATCAGCCCCAGCATTTT; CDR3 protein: CASSWVRNQPQHF
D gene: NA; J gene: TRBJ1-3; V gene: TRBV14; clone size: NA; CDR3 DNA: TGTGCCAGCAGCCAACGTGCCAGAGGCCGCTCTGGAAACACCATATATTTT; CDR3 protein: CASSQRARGRSGNTIYF
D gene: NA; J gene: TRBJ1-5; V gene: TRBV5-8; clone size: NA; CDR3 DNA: TGTGCCAGCAGCTTGAGGTCCAAAATTGCGAGGGGATCTCGCAATCAGCCCCAGCATTTT; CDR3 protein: CASSLRSKIARGSRNQPQHF
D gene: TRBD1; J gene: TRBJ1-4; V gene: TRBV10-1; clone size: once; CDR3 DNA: TGCGCCAGCAGCGGCGACAGGGACCCCGAGGAAAAACTGTTTTTT; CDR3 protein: CASSGDRDPEEKLFF
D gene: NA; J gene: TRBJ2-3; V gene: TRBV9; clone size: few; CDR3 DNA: TGTGCCAGCAGCGTATCGCTCTGGGGGGCAGATACGCAGTATTTT; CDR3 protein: CASSVSLWGADTQYF
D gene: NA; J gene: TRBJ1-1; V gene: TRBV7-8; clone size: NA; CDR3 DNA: TGTGCCAGCAGCTTAGAGCACCTTATCATGAACACTGAAGCTTTCTTT; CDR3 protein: CASSLEHLIMNTEAFF
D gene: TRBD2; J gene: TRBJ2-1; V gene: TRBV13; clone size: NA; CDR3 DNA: TGTGCCAGCAGCTCGCCGGGACTAGCGGGAGCCAATGAGCAGTTCTTC; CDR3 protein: CASSSPGLAGANEQFF
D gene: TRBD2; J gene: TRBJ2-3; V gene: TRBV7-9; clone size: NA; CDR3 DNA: TGTGCCAGCAGCGCCGCTGAGCCACTAGCGGGAGGGTCAGATACGCAGTATTTT; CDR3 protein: CASSAAEPLAGGSDTQYF
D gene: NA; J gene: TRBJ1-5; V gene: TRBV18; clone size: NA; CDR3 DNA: TGTGCCAGCTCACCACTCATGCTAGCAGCAGCGGCGCGCAATCAGCCCCAGCATTTT; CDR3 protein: CASSPLMLAAAARNQPQHF
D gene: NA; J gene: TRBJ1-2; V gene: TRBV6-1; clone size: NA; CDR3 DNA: TGTGCCAGCAGTACGCAGGGGCACTATGGCTACACCTTC; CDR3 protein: CASSTQGHYGYTF
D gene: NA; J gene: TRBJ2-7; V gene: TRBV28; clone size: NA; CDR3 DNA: TGTGCCAGCGGTCTATCGGGTTTGGTAACATCCTACGAGCAGTACTTC; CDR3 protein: CASGLSGLVTSYEQYF
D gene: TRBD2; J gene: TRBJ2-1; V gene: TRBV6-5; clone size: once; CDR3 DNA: TGTGCCAGCAGTCGGACTAGCGGCCCTATGAGTGAGCAGTTCTTC; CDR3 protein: CASSRTSGPMSEQFF